One and the same sample provided the 25 T cell receptor beta chains below, sequenced in a study of shared clonotypes between healthy human individuals. CD45RO negativity and positive selection for CCR7 defined naive CD8 cells, a population that excluded terminally differentiated effector memory CD45RA+ cells. Generated by immunoSEQ multiplex PCR, the TCRdb table keeps only in-frame clones and is missing some. The data show 1.5 million to 2.5 million clones, about 95% seen once. The material sequenced was naive CD8+ T cells sorted from blood. Receptors were obtained from a man between 18 and 35 years old in good health.

The rearrangement links TRBV4-1 to TRBJ2-1; D is perhaps TRBD2 (5 bases). Germline loops: CDR1 MGHRA, CDR2 YSYEKL. The length of the CDR3 is 16 residues. V lost 2 bases and J lost 6, with 17 bases in between. The CDR3 bases are TGCGCCAGCAGCCAAAAGAGGAGCGGTGGTTCCAATGAGCAGTTCTTC. Its protein is CASSQKRSGGSNEQFF.

This chain links TRBV14 with TRBJ2-6; 12 positions agree with TRBD1. CDR1 and CDR2 from the germline V gene are SGHDN and FVKESK. J gave up 2 bases and V 4 bases, and 3 bases lay outside the gene matches. The CDR3 length is 17 residues. Here the CDR3 reads CASSRGTGGPGANVLTF. The CDR3 bases are TGTGCCAGCAGCCGCGGGACAGGGGGCCCTGGGGCCAACGTCCTGACTTTC.

The chain uses TRBV27 and TRBJ2-5; tentatively, D is TRBD1 or TRBD2 (5 bases each). Germline V gives CDR1 MNHEY, CDR2 SMNVEV (reference sequence). The CDR3 covers 13 residues. Trimming stripped 5 bases from V and 5 bases from J, with 12 bases between. In DNA form, the CDR3 reads TGTGCCAGCAGTCTACGGGGCTTGGAGACCCAGTACTTC. Its translation: CASSLRGLETQYF.

V and J are TRBV27 and TRBJ2-7; possible D gene TRBD2, 6 bases. The V end lost 3 bases, the J end lost 3 bases, and 18 bases lay between the germline ends. The CDR3 is 16 amino acids. Looked up from germline, CDR1 is MNHEY and CDR2 is SMNVEV (reference sequence). CDR3 amino acids: CASSFLVGGLVYEQYF. As DNA, the CDR3 is TGTGCCAGCAGTTTTCTCGTCGGAGGGCTCGTCTACGAGCAGTACTTC.

The chain employs TRBV7-2 and TRBJ2-7; 8 bases map to TRBD2. The J segment lost 3 bases and the V segment lost 4 bases, leaving 2 bases of the junction unmatched. This CDR3 has 13 amino acids. From germline, CDR1 is SGHTA and CDR2 FQGNSA. The CDR3 reads CASSSGLGYEQYF. For the CDR3, the DNA is TGTGCCAGCAGCTCGGGACTAGGCTACGAGCAGTACTTC.

This clone has more than one count but fewer than ten. The chain recombines TRBV6-1 with TRBJ2-7; D may be TRBD1 or TRBD2 (5 bases each). Trimming shortened V by 6 bases and J by 4 bases, and 16 bases separated the two germline ends. The germline V gene has CDR1 MNHNS and CDR2 SASEGT. The CDR3 has 14 amino acids. The DNA of the CDR3 is TGTGCCAGCAGCCCGAGGGGTGGTAGATACGAGCAGTACTTC. As protein: CASSPRGGRYEQYF.

V usage is TRBV28 and J usage is TRBJ2-5; D is perhaps TRBD2 (6 bases). The germline V gene encodes CDR1 MDHEN and CDR2 SYDVKM. Trimming stripped 2 bases from V and 0 bases from J, with 13 bases between. The CDR3 extends over 16 amino acids. CDR3 bases: TGTGCCAGCAGTTTACCCCCGGCGGGGTACCAAGAGACCCAGTACTTC. Protein product: CASSLPPAGYQETQYF. Drawing the rest from reference TRBV28 and TRBJ2-5, the complete variable domain is DVKVTQSSRYLVKRTGEKVFLECVQDMDHENMFWYRQDPGLGLRLIYFSYDVKMKEKGDIPEGYSVSREKKERFSLILESASTNQTSMYLCASSLPPAGYQETQYFGPGTRLLVL.

The rearrangement joins TRBV5-4 to TRBJ2-7; TRBD1 matches 9 bases. Germline CDR1 is SGHNT and CDR2 is YYREEE (reference sequence). The CDR3 length is 15 residues. V dropped 2 bases and J dropped 6; count of bases not matched to a gene: 9. Here the CDR3 DNA reads TGTGCCAGCAGCTTAACCCGGGACAGGGTTGGCGAGCAGTACTTC. Residues: CASSLTRDRVGEQYF. Drawing the rest from reference TRBV5-4 and TRBJ2-7, the complete variable domain is ETGVTQSPTHLIKTRGQQVTLRCSSQSGHNTVSWYQQALGQGPQFIFQYYREEENGRGNFPPRFSGLQFPNYSSELNVNALELDDSALYLCASSLTRDRVGEQYFGPGTRLTVT.

The rearrangement joins TRBV27 to TRBJ2-7; 8 positions match TRBD2. The junction had 6 bases not matched to a gene; V was cut back by 0 bases and J by 5 bases. Per the germline V gene, CDR1 is MNHEY and CDR2 is SMNVEV (reference sequence). This CDR3 spans 15 amino acids. Written as DNA, the CDR3 is TGTGCCAGCAGTTTATCCCCCGGGGGGGCCCACGAGCAGTACTTC. It specifies CASSLSPGGAHEQYF.

The chain carries TRBV13 and TRBJ2-3; TRBD2 might be the D (5 bases). Trimming pared 5 bases from V and 1 base from J, leaving 22 bases between. Per germline, CDR1 PRHDT and CDR2 FYEKMQ (reference sequence). This CDR3 has 18 residues. In nucleotides, the CDR3 is TGTGCCAGCAGCGAGAAAGGTGGCGGGCCCCTGGGCACAGATACGCAGTATTTT. Its translation is CASSEKGGGPLGTDTQYF.

This chain connects TRBV7-9 to TRBJ2-7; TRBD2 aligns across 9 bases. The germline V gene has CDR1 SEHNR and CDR2 FQNEAQ (reference sequence). This CDR3 is 15 amino acids long. With 5 bases clipped from V and 0 bases from J, the junction kept 5 bases outside the gene matches. The CDR3 reads CASSRLAGSSYEQYF. As DNA, the CDR3 is TGTGCCAGCAGCAGGCTAGCGGGAAGCTCCTACGAGCAGTACTTC.

Details on this clone: This CDR3 is also generated by other DNA sequences in the sample. The V call is TRBV5-6, the J call TRBJ2-1; the D is unclear. CDR1 is SGHDT, CDR2 YYEEEE, per germline. This CDR3 spans 11 amino acids. Trimming left V 3 bases short and J 7 bases short, with 5 bases between. The CDR3 here is CASSSENEQFF. The CDR3 DNA reads TGTGCCAGCAGCTCGGAGAATGAGCAGTTCTTC. Variable domain in full (rest from reference TRBV5-6 and TRBJ2-1): DAGVTQSPTHLIKTRGQQVTLRCSPKSGHDTVSWYQQALGQGPQFIFQYYEEEERQRGNFPDRFSGHQFPNYSSELNVNALLLGDSALYLCASSSENEQFFGPGTRLTVL.

This chain connects TRBV5-6 to TRBJ2-2; D may match TRBD1 or TRBD2 (5 bases each). The CDR3 is 15 residues long. Germline loops: CDR1 SGHDT, CDR2 YYEEEE. Deletions cut 2 bases from V and 7 bases from J, with 15 bases between. The CDR3 sequence is CASSLFGAGGGELFF. The CDR3 DNA follows: TGTGCCAGCAGCTTATTTGGGGCCGGAGGCGGGGAGCTGTTTTTT.

This chain connects TRBV10-3 to TRBJ2-5; 8 positions agree with TRBD1. CDR1 and CDR2 from the germline V gene are ENHRY and SYGVKD. CDR3 length equals 19 residues. V was clipped by 2 bases and J by 1 base; unmatched bases: 15. As DNA, the CDR3 is TGTGCCATCAGTGAGACCGGACAGGGTGCACTAGATGCCCAAGAGACCCAGTACTTC. This gives the protein CAISETGQGALDAQETQYF.

The V and J genes are TRBV7-9 and TRBJ2-6; 7 bases line up with TRBD2. J gave up 0 bases and V 10 bases, and 12 bases lay outside the gene matches. Germline CDR1 is SEHNR and CDR2 is FQNEAQ (reference sequence). The CDR3 sequence is 17 residues long. CDR3 coding DNA: TGTGCCACCGAGAGCGGGACTGCATACTCTGGGGCCAACGTCCTGACTTTC. Translating it yields CATESGTAYSGANVLTF. Based on the CDR3 plus reference TRBV7-9 and TRBJ2-6, the full variable domain is DTGVSQNPRHKITKRGQNVTFRCDPISEHNRLYWYRQTLGQGPEFLTYFQNEAQLEKSRLLSDRFSAERPKGSFSTLEIQRTEQGDSAMYLCATESGTAYSGANVLTFGAGSRLTVL.

The CDR3 coding sequence is TGTGCCAGCAGCTTACAGGGAGAGGGGCACACTGAAGCTTTCTTT. Its translation is CASSLQGEGHTEAFF. V and J are TRBV4-2 and TRBJ1-1; D possibly corresponds to TRBD1 (6 bases). This CDR3 has 15 amino acids. Germline CDR1 is LGHNA and CDR2 is YNFKEQ. Trimming shortened V by 5 bases and J by 3 bases, and 16 bases separated the two germline ends.

The chain couples TRBV5-6 to TRBJ1-1; D is unclear. V was clipped by 0 bases and J by 1 base, with 10 bases between them. Germline-derived CDR1 and CDR2 are SGHDT and YYEEEE. The CDR3 runs to 15 residues. In nucleotides, the CDR3 is TGTGCCAGCAGCTTGGCCAGAAATTCGAACACTGAAGCTTTCTTT. It specifies CASSLARNSNTEAFF.

This clone was observed a single time. V is TRBV6-5 and J is TRBJ1-1, with D perhaps matching TRBD1 (6 bases). With 6 bases removed from V and 7 bases from J, the gap between germline ends came to 18 bases. This CDR3 region has 14 residues. Germline CDR1 is MNHEY and CDR2 is SVGAGI. The CDR3, as DNA: TGTGCCAGCAGCCCCGACAGGACGAGTGGTGAAGCTTTCTTT. It specifies CASSPDRTSGEAFF.

As for this clone: Other nucleotide sequences from this sample produce the same CDR3. This chain connects TRBV9 to TRBJ2-7, with 8 bases that match TRBD1. J was trimmed by 2 bases and V by 4 bases; bases with no gene match: 5. Germline CDR1 and CDR2: SGDLS and YYNGEE. The CDR3 is 14 amino acids. The CDR3 coding sequence is TGTGCCAGCAGCCCCCACAGGGGGACCTACGAGCAGTACTTC. It yields the protein CASSPHRGTYEQYF.

The count of this clone is one. CDR3: CASSPVGRGIDTEAFF. In DNA, the CDR3 is TGTGCCAGCTCACCAGTCGGCAGGGGGATCGACACTGAAGCTTTCTTT. V is TRBV18 and J is TRBJ1-1, with TRBD1 matching 7 bases. The germline CDR1 and CDR2 sequences are KGHSH and LQKENI. There are 16 residues in the CDR3. V shed 2 bases and J 3 bases; nucleotides not matched to a gene: 9.

The chain employs TRBV27 and TRBJ2-1; either TRBD1 or TRBD2 may supply D (5 bases each). The germline V gene has CDR1 MNHEY and CDR2 SMNVEV (reference sequence). CDR3 size: 15 residues. The V end was cut by 5 bases, the J end by 0 bases, with 11 bases between. DNA for the CDR3: TGTGCCAGCAGTACCCGTGGGACCTCCTACAATGAGCAGTTCTTC. This gives the protein CASSTRGTSYNEQFF.

The rearrangement uses TRBV27 and TRBJ2-7, with 7 nucleotides matching TRBD1. J gave up 7 bases and V 2 bases, and 14 bases lay outside the gene matches. This CDR3 contains 16 residues. Germline lookup yields CDR1 MNHEY and CDR2 SMNVEV (reference sequence). The CDR3 DNA is TGTGCCAGCAGTTTAAACCCGACAGGGAGCCTAGGTGAGCAGTACTTC. Amino acid sequence: CASSLNPTGSLGEQYF.

V gene TRBV7-9 combines with J gene TRBJ1-2, with 8 bases lining up with TRBD1. Germline V CDR1 and CDR2: SEHNR, FQNEAQ (reference sequence). The CDR3 is made up of 16 amino acids. V lost 5 bases to trimming and J lost 6 bases; unmatched junction nucleotides: 14. The CDR3 DNA sequence: TGTGCCAGCAGCCCCGCCCCGGCAGGGGGCGCGGATGGCTACACCTTC. Protein product: CASSPAPAGGADGYTF.

The V and J genes are TRBV6-6 and TRBJ1-4; maybe TRBD1 (5 bases). CDR1 is MNHNY and CDR2 is SVGAGI in the germline V gene (reference sequence). The CDR3 sequence is 15 residues long. Trimming left V 4 bases short and J 5 bases short, with 14 bases between. In DNA, the CDR3 is TGTGCCAGCAGTTCTCTTGTCCGGGACAATGAAAAACTGTTTTTT. Amino acid sequence: CASSSLVRDNEKLFF.

The chain employs TRBV4-1 and TRBJ1-5, with D hard to call. The CDR3 is 15 residues long. Trimming took 0 bases from V and 4 from J, leaving 10 bases between them. CDR1 and CDR2 from the germline V gene are MGHRA and YSYEKL. The CDR3 loop is CASSQDLTVNQPQHF. The CDR3 nucleotides read TGCGCCAGCAGCCAAGATCTTACAGTAAATCAGCCCCAGCATTTT.